The 10 T cell receptor beta chains below come from one sample, sequenced in a study of blood T cell repertoires in COVID-19. The protocol was immunoSEQ multiplex PCR, while the TCRdb copy is restricted to in-frame clones and leaves out a portion. Here the sample spans roughly 300,000 clones, about 89% being singletons. Sequencing was done on a sample of peripheral blood. The receptors shown here come from a woman aged 45-65 years who had recovered from COVID-19.

This chain connects TRBV28 to TRBJ2-1; 7 bases are shared with TRBD1. V was pared by 8 bases and J by 4 bases, with 5 bases of the junction left unmatched. This CDR3 contains 13 residues. Germline values: CDR1 MDHEN, CDR2 SYDVKM. The CDR3 DNA follows: TGTGCCAGCCAGGGGGATACGTACAATGAGCAGTTCTTC. Its translation is CASQGDTYNEQFF. The full variable domain, in which reference TRBV28 and TRBJ2-1 provide the parts outside the CDR3, is DVKVTQSSRYLVKRTGEKVFLECVQDMDHENMFWYRQDPGLGLRLIYFSYDVKMKEKGDIPEGYSVSREKKERFSLILESASTNQTSMYLCASQGDTYNEQFFGPGTRLTVL.

The genes are TRBV27 and TRBJ2-3; TRBD2 aligns across 9 bases. V trimming: 9 bases; J trimming: 2 bases; junction bases outside the gene matches: 3. Germline V gene lookup returns CDR1 MNHEY and CDR2 SMNVEV (reference sequence). The CDR3 loop spans 13 amino acids. The CDR3 is CASRTSDTDTQYF. The DNA of the CDR3 is TGTGCCAGTCGGACTAGCGACACAGATACGCAGTATTTT.

The rearrangement uses TRBV19 and TRBJ2-7; 8 bases are shared with TRBD2. In germline, CDR1 is LNHDA, CDR2 SQIVND (reference sequence). The CDR3 extends over 15 amino acids. With V trimmed by 5 bases and J by 5 bases, 11 bases remained unmatched. The CDR3 sequence is CASSPGGVPFHEQYF. The CDR3 DNA follows: TGTGCCAGTAGTCCCGGGGGGGTCCCGTTCCACGAGCAGTACTTC.

The chain uses TRBV7-2 and TRBJ2-1; no clear D gene. The CDR3 totals 12 residues. Germline CDR1 and CDR2: SGHTA and FQGNSA. The V gene lost 5 bases and the J gene lost 14 bases, with 16 bases spanning the gap. This CDR3 reads CASSPMTPAEFF. CDR3 in DNA: TGTGCCAGCAGCCCCATGACACCCGCCGAGTTCTTC. The variable domain in full, completed from reference TRBV7-2 and TRBJ2-1, reads GAGVSQSPSNKVTEKGKDVELRCDPISGHTALYWYRQSLGQGLEFLIYFQGNSAPDKSGLPSDRFSAERTGGSVSTLTIQRTQQEDSAVYLCASSPMTPAEFFGPGTRLTVL.

This clone was detected once. The rearrangement joins TRBV10-2 to TRBJ1-3; 8 bases map to TRBD1. Germline V CDR1 and CDR2: WSHSY, SAAADI. The CDR3 is 15 residues long. Unmatched junction bases numbered 7, after V lost 7 bases and J lost 2 bases. CDR3 protein: CASKNDRGAGNTIYF. CDR3 nucleotides: TGCGCCAGCAAGAATGACAGGGGTGCTGGAAACACCATATATTTT.

This clone was detected only once. The rearrangement uses TRBV9 and TRBJ2-7, with TRBD2 matching over 8 bases. CDR3 length: 16 residues. V trimming: 0 bases; J trimming: 6 bases; junction bases outside the gene matches: 11. CDR1 and CDR2 (germline): SGDLS, YYNGEE. The CDR3, as DNA: TGTGCCAGCAGCGTAGAAGGAGGGATAACTAGCGGCGAGCAGTACTTC. Residues: CASSVEGGITSGEQYF.

The chain employs TRBV10-3 and TRBJ2-5; 14 bases agree with TRBD2. Germline CDR1 ENHRY, CDR2 SYGVKD. The CDR3 is 16 amino acids. The junction had 3 bases not matched to a gene; V was cut back by 5 bases and J by 1 base. The chain's CDR3 is CAISQGLAGAQETQYF. In DNA, the CDR3 is TGTGCCATCAGTCAGGGACTAGCGGGGGCCCAAGAGACCCAGTACTTC.

V usage is TRBV6-5 and J usage is TRBJ1-2; tentative D call: TRBD1 (6 bases). Germline assignment: CDR1 MNHEY and CDR2 SVGAGI. Trimming took off 0 bases at V and 4 bases at J, with 12 bases between the two ends. This CDR3 has 15 residues. The CDR3 is CASSYSSGGAYGYTF. The CDR3 region has the DNA TGTGCCAGCAGTTACTCGAGCGGGGGGGCCTATGGCTACACCTTC.

The chain recombines TRBV5-8 with TRBJ1-2; D not certain. CDR1 and CDR2 (germline): SGHTS, YDEGEE. Deletions cut 4 bases from V and 1 base from J, with 11 bases between. The CDR3 covers 14 residues. The CDR3 loop is CASSRIQINYGYTF. CDR3 DNA: TGTGCCAGCAGCCGAATCCAGATTAACTATGGCTACACCTTC. Filled out from reference TRBV5-8 and TRBJ1-2, the complete variable domain reads EAGVTQSPTHLIKTRGQQATLRCSPISGHTSVYWYQQALGLGLQFLLWYDEGEERNRGNFPPRFSGRQFPNYSSELNVNALELEDSALYLCASSRIQINYGYTFGSGTRLTVV.

This chain uses TRBV9 with TRBJ1-1; 8 nucleotides line up with TRBD1. The CDR3 is 14 amino acids. V lost 4 bases and J lost 4; bases outside the gene matches: 6. Per germline, CDR1 SGDLS and CDR2 YYNGEE. Written as DNA, the CDR3 is TGTGCCAGCAGCACGGACAGGGTCGGCACTGAAGCTTTCTTT. Encoded protein: CASSTDRVGTEAFF. The whole variable domain, filled in from reference TRBV9 and TRBJ1-1, reads DSGVTQTPKHLITATGQRVTLRCSPRSGDLSVYWYQQSLDQGLQFLIQYYNGEERAKGNILERFSAQQFPDLHSELNLSSLELGDSALYFCASSTDRVGTEAFFGQGTRLTVV.